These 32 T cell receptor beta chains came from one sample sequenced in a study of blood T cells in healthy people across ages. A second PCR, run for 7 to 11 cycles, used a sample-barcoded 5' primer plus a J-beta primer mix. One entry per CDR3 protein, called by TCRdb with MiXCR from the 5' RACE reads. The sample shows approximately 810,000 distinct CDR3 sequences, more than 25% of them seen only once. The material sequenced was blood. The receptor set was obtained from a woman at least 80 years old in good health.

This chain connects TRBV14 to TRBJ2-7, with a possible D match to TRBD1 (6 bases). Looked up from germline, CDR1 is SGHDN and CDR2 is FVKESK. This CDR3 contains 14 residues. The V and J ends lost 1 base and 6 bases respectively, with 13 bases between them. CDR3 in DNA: TGTGCCAGCAGCCAAGGGGTAGGGACAAGCGAGCAGTACTTC. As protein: CASSQGVGTSEQYF.

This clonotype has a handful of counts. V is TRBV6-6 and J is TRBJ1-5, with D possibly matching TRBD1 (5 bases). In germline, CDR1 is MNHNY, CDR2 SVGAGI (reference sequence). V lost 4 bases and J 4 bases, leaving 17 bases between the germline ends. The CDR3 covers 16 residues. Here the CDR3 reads CASSSYTGGVNQPQHF. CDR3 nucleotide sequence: TGTGCCAGCAGTTCCTACACAGGTGGGGTAAATCAGCCCCAGCATTTT.

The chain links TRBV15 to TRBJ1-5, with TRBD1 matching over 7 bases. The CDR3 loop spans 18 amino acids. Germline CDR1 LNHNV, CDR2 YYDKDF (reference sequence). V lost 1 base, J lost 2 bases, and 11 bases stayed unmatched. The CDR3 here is CATSRVVSQGRGNQPQHF. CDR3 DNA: TGTGCCACCAGCAGAGTCGTCTCACAGGGGAGAGGCAATCAGCCCCAGCATTTT.

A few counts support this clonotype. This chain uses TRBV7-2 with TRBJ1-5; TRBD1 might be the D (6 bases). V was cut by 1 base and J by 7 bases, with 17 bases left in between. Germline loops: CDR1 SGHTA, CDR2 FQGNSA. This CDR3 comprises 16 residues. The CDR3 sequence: CASSLGGPWGRQPQHF. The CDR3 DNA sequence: TGTGCCAGCAGCTTAGGGGGGCCCTGGGGTAGGCAGCCCCAGCATTTT.

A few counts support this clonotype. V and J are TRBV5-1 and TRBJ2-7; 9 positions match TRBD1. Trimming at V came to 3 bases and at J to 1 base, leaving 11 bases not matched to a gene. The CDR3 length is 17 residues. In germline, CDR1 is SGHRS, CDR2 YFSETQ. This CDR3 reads CASSYYPGQGQSYEQYF. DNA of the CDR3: TGCGCCAGCAGCTACTACCCCGGACAGGGGCAATCCTACGAGCAGTACTTC.

The CDR3 protein is CASSLSRDNTEAFF. The CDR3 DNA reads TGTGCCAGCAGCTTGTCCAGGGATAACACTGAAGCTTTCTTT. The J gene is TRBJ1-1, the V gene TRBV5-4, with D perhaps matching TRBD1 (5 bases). V was pared by 1 base and J by 2 bases, with 9 bases between. Germline-derived CDR1 and CDR2 are SGHNT and YYREEE (reference sequence). The CDR3 spans 14 residues. The complete variable domain, with remaining parts taken from reference TRBV5-4 and TRBJ1-1, reads ETGVTQSPTHLIKTRGQQVTLRCSSQSGHNTVSWYQQALGQGPQFIFQYYREEENGRGNFPPRFSGLQFPNYSSELNVNALELDDSALYLCASSLSRDNTEAFFGQGTRLTVV.

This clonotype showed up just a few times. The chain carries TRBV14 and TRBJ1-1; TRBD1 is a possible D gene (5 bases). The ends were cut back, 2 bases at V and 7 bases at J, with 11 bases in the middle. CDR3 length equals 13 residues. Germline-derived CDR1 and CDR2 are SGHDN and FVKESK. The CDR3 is CASSQSGFGEAFF. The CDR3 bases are TGTGCCAGCAGCCAATCAGGGTTTGGTGAAGCTTTCTTT.

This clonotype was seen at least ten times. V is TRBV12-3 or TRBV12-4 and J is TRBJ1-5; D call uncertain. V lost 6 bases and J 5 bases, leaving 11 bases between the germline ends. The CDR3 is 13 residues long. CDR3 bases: TGTGCCAGCAGCCCCATAAGCGATCAGCCCCAGCATTTT. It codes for CASSPISDQPQHF.

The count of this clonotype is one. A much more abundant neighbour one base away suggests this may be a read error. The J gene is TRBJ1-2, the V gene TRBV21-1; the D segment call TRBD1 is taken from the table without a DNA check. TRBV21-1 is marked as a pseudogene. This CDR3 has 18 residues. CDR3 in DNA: TGTGCCAGCGGCAAAAGGCCCATAGCGATCAGGGTTTCGAATGGCTACACCTTC. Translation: CASGKRPIAIRVSNGYTF.

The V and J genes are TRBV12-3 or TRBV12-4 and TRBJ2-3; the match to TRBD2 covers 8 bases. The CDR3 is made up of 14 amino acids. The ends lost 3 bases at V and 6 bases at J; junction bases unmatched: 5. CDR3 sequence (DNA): TGTGCCAGCAGTTTCGGGCGGGAGGCGGATACGCAGTATTTT. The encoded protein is CASSFGREADTQYF.

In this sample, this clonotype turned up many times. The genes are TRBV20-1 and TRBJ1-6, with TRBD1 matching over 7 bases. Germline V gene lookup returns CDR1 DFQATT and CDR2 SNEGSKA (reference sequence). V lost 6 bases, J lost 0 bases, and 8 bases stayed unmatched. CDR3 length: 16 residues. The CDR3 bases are TGCAGTGCCCGGGGGGACAGTAGCTCCTATAATTCACCCCTCCACTTT. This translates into CSARGDSSSYNSPLHF.

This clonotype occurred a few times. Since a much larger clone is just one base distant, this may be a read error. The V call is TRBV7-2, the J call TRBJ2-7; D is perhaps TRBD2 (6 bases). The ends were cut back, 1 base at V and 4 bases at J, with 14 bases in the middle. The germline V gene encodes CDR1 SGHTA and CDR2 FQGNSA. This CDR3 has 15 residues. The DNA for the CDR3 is TGTGCCAGCAGCTTAGGCGTCGGGGGAGTATACGAGCAGTACTTC. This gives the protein CASSLGVGGVYEQYF. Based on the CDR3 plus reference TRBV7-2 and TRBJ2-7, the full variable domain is GAGVSQSPSNKVTEKGKDVELRCDPISGHTALYWYRQSLGQGLEFLIYFQGNSAPDKSGLPSDRFSAERTGGSVSTLTIQRTQQEDSAVYLCASSLGVGGVYEQYFGPGTRLTVT.

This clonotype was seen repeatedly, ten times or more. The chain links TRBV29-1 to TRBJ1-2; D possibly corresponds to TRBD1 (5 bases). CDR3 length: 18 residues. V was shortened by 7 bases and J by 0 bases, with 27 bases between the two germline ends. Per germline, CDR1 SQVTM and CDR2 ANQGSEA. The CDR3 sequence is CSDAGRQSLSWANYGYTF. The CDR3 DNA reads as TGCAGCGACGCGGGACGGCAGAGCCTTTCATGGGCTAACTATGGCTACACCTTC.

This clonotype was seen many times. The CDR3 nucleotides read TGTGCCAGCAGCTCCCTAGGGGGTCTCTACAATGAGCAGTTCTTC. Amino acids: CASSSLGGLYNEQFF. The V gene is TRBV7-9, the J gene TRBJ2-1, with D possibly matching TRBD1 (6 bases). Trimming pared 4 bases from V and 3 bases from J, leaving 13 bases between. The CDR3 runs 15 residues. The V gene's germline CDR1 is SEHNR and CDR2 FQNEAQ (reference sequence). Together with reference TRBV7-9 and TRBJ2-1, the CDR3 gives the full variable domain: DTGVSQNPRHKITKRGQNVTFRCDPISEHNRLYWYRQTLGQGPEFLTYFQNEAQLEKSRLLSDRFSAERPKGSFSTLEIQRTEQGDSAMYLCASSSLGGLYNEQFFGPGTRLTVL.

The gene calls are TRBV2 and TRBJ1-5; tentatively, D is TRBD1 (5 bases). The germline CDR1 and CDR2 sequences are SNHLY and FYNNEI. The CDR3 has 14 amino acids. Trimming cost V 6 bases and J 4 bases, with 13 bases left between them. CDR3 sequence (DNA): TGTGCCAGCAGCGCCAAGGAGGGGAATCAGCCCCAGCATTTT. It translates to CASSAKEGNQPQHF.

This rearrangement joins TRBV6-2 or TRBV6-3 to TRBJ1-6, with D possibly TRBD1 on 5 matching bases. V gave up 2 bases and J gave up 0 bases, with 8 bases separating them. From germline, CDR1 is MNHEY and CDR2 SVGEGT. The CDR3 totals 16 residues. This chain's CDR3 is CASSYRGSSYNSPLHF. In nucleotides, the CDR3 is TGTGCCAGCAGTTACAGGGGAAGCTCCTATAATTCACCCCTCCACTTT.

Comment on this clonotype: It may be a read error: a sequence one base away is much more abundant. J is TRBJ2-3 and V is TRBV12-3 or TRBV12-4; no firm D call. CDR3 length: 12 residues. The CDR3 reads CASRPQADAQYF. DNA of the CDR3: TGTGCCAGCAGACCGCAAGCAGATGCGCAGTATTTT.

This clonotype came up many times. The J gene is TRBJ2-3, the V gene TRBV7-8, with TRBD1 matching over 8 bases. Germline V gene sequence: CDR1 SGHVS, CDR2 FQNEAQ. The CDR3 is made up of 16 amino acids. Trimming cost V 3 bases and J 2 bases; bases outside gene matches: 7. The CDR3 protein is CASSLGPGGLTDTQYF. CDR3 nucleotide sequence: TGTGCCAGCAGCTTGGGTCCAGGGGGCCTCACAGATACGCAGTATTTT.

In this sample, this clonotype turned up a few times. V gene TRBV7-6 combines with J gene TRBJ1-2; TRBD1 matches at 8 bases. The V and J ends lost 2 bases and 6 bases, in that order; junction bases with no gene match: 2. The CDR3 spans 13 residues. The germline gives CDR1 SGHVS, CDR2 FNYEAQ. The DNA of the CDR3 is TGTGCCAGCAGCTTACAACAGGGGGATGGCTACACCTTC. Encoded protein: CASSLQQGDGYTF. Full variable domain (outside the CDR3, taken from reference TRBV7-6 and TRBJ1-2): GAGVSQSPRYKVTKRGQDVALRCDPISGHVSLYWYRQALGQGPEFLTYFNYEAQQDKSGLPNDRFSAERPEGSISTLTIQRTEQRDSAMYRCASSLQQGDGYTFGSGTRLTVV.

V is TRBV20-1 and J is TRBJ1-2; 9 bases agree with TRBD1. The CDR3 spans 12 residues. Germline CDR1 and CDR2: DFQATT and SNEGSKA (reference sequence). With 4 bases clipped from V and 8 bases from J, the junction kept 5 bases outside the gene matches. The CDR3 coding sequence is TGCAGTGCTACCGGGACAGGGTTAGGCTACACCTTC. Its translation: CSATGTGLGYTF.

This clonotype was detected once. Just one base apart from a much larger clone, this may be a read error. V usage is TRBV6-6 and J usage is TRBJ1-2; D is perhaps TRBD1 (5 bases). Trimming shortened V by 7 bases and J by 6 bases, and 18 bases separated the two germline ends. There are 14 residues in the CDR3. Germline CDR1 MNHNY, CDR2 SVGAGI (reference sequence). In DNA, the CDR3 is TGTGCCAGCACTTTACCCGGGACCGACCATGGCTACACCTTC. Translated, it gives CASTLPGTDHGYTF.

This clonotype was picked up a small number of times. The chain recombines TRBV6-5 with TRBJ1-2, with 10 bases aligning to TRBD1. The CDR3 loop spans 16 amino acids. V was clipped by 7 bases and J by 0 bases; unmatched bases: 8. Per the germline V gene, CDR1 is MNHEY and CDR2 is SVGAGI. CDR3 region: CASKRTGTGANYGYTF. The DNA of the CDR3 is TGTGCCAGCAAACGAACCGGGACAGGGGCTAACTATGGCTACACCTTC.

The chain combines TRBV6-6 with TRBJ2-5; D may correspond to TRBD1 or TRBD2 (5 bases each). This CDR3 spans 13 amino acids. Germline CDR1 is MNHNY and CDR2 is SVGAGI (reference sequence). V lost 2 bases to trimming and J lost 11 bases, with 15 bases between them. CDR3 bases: TGTGCCAGCAGTTACAGCAGGGACGGGGAGCAGTACTTC. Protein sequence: CASSYSRDGEQYF.

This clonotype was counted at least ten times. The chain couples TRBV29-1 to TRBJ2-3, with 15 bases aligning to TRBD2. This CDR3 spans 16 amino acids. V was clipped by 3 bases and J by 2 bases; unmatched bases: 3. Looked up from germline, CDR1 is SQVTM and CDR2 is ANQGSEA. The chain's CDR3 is CSVEGLAGGHTDTQYF. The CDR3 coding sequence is TGCAGCGTTGAGGGACTAGCGGGGGGCCACACAGATACGCAGTATTTT.

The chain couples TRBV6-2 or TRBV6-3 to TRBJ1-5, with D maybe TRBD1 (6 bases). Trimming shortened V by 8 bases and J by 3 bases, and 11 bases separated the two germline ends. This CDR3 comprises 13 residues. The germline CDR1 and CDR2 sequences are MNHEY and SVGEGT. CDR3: CASFRDTNQPQHF. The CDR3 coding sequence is TGTGCCAGCTTCCGGGACACCAATCAGCCCCAGCATTTT.

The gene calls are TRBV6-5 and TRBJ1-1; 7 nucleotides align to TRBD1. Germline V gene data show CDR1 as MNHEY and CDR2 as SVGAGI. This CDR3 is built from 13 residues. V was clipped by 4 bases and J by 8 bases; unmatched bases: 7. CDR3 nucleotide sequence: TGTGCCAGCAGTTTCCCCGGGACAGTAGAAGCTTTCTTT. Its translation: CASSFPGTVEAFF.

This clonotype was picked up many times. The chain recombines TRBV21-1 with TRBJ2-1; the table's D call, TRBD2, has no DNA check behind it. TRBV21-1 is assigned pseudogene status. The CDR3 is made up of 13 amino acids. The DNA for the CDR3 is TGTGCCAGCAGCAGTCGGGAGTACAATGAGCAGTTCTTC. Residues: CASSSREYNEQFF.

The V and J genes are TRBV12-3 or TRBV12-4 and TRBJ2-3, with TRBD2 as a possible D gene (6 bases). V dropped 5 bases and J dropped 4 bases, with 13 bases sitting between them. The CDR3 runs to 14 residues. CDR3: CASSPGGVPDTQYF. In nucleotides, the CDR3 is TGTGCCAGCAGTCCCGGGGGTGTCCCAGATACGCAGTATTTT.

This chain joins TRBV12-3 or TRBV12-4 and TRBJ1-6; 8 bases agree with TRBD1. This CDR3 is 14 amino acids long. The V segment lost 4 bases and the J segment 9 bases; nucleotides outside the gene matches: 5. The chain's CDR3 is CASSWNRGVSPLHF. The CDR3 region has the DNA TGTGCCAGCAGTTGGAACAGGGGGGTTTCACCCCTCCACTTT.

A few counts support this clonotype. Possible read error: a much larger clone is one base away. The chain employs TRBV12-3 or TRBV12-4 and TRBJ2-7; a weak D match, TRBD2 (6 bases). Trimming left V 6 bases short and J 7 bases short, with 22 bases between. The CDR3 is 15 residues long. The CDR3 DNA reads TGTGCCAGCAGAGTTGGGGGGTCCTTATCGGGGGAGCAGTACTTC. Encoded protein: CASRVGGSLSGEQYF.

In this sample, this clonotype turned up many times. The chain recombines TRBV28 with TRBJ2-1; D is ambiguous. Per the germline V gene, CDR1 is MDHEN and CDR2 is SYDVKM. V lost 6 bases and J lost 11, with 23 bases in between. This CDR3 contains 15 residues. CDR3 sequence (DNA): TGTGCCAGCAGACCAGGACGTCTTTCCGGCCCACAGCAGTTCTTC. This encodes CASRPGRLSGPQQFF.

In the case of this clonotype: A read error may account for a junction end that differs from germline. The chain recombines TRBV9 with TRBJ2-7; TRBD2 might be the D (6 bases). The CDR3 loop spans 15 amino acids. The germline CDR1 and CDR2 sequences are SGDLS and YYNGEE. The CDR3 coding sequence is TGTGCCAGCAGCGTGGGGACTGCGGAATCCTGCGAGCAGTACTTC. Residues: CASSVGTAESCEQYF.